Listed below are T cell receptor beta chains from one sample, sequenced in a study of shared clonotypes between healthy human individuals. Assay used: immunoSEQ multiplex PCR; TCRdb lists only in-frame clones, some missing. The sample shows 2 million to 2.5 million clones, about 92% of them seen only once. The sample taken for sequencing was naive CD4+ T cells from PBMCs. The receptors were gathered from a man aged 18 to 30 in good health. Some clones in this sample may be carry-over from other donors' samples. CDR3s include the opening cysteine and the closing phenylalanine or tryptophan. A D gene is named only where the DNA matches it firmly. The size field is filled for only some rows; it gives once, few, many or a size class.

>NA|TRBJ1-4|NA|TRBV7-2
CASSLVVWGDQDEKLFF
TGTGCCAGCAGCTTAGTAGTTTGGGGAGATCAGGATGAAAAACTGTTTTTT
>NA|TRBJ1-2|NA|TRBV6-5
CASGQVTGYTF
TGTGCCAGCGGCCAGGTTACCGGCTACACCTTC
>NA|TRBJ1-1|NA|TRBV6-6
CASSPVSPGEAFF
TGTGCCAGCAGCCCGGTGTCGCCGGGGGAAGCTTTCTTT
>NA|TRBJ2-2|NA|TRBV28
CASSFPTGELFF
TGTGCCAGCAGTTTCCCGACAGGGGAGCTGTTTTTT
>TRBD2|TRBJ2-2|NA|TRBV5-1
CASSLGGLAGVRTGELFF
TGCGCCAGCAGCTTGGGGGGACTAGCGGGAGTACGAACCGGGGAGCTGTTTTTT
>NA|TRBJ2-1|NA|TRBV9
CASSVSYSYNEQFF
TGTGCCAGCAGCGTAAGTTACTCCTACAATGAGCAGTTCTTC
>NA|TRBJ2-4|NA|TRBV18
CASSPQGSKNIQYF
TGTGCCAGCTCACCACAGGGCTCCAAAAACATTCAGTACTTC
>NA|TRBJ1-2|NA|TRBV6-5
CASSPSWGTDGYTF
TGTGCCAGCAGTCCCAGTTGGGGGACGGACGGCTACACCTTC
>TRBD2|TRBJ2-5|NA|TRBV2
CASKRAGVWQETQYF
TGTGCCAGCAAAAGGGCGGGAGTGTGGCAGGAGACCCAGTACTTC
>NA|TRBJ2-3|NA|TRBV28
CASSLQTDTQYF
TGTGCCAGCAGTTTGCAAACAGATACGCAGTATTTT
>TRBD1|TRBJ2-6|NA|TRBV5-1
CASSEGTGGASGANVLTF
TGCGCCAGCAGCGAGGGGACAGGGGGCGCGTCTGGGGCCAACGTCCTGACTTTC
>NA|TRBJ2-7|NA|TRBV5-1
CASSLITGFNEQYF
TGCGCCAGCAGCTTGATTACAGGGTTCAACGAGCAGTACTTC
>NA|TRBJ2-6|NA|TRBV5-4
CASTPSPLGANVLTF
TGTGCCAGCACCCCGAGTCCTCTGGGGGCCAACGTCCTGACTTTC
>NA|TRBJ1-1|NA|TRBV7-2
CASSPNRAGTEAFF
TGTGCCAGCAGCCCAAACAGGGCTGGGACTGAAGCTTTCTTT
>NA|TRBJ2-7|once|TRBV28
CASSGLPSSYEQYF
TGTGCCAGCAGTGGACTTCCGAGCTCCTACGAGCAGTACTTC
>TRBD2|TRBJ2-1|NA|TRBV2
CASRVGLAGTYNEQFF
TGTGCCAGCAGGGTGGGACTAGCGGGGACCTACAATGAGCAGTTCTTC
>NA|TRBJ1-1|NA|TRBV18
CASSPREGGTEAFF
TGTGCCAGCTCACCCAGGGAGGGTGGCACTGAAGCTTTCTTT
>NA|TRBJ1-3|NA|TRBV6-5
CASSPGGVSGNTIYF
TGTGCCAGCAGTCCCGGCGGGGTGTCTGGAAACACCATATATTTT
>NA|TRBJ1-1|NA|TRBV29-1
CSVEGLSNTEAFF
TGCAGCGTTGAAGGGCTGTCGAACACTGAAGCTTTCTTT
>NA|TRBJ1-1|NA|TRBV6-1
CASSFRENTEAFF
TGTGCCAGCAGTTTCAGGGAGAACACTGAAGCTTTCTTT
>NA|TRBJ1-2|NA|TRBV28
CASTSGSPGGYTF
TGTGCCAGCACTTCGGGGTCCCCTGGAGGCTACACCTTC
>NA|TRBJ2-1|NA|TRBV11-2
CASSRLDNSYNEQFF
TGTGCCAGCAGCCGACTTGACAATTCCTACAATGAGCAGTTCTTC
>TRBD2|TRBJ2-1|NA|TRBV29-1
CCSASGYNEQFF
TGCTGCTCGGCTAGCGGCTACAATGAGCAGTTCTTC
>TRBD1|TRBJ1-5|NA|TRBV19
CASIGQGRQPQHF
TGTGCCAGTATCGGACAGGGAAGACAGCCCCAGCATTTT
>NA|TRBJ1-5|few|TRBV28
CASSSRVSNQPQHF
TGTGCCAGCAGTTCCAGGGTTAGCAATCAGCCCCAGCATTTT
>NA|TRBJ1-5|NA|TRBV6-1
CASSAGPYSNQPQHF
TGTGCCAGCAGTGCGGGACCATATAGCAATCAGCCCCAGCATTTT
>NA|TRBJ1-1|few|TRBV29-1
CSVAEGTNTEAFF
TGCAGCGTTGCTGAGGGAACGAACACTGAAGCTTTCTTT
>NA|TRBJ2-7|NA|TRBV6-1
CASSEEGLYEQYF
TGTGCCAGCAGTGAAGAGGGACTTTACGAGCAGTACTTC
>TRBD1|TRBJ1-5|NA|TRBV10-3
CAISEPGGGNNQPQHF
TGTGCCATCAGTGAGCCAGGGGGGGGAAACAATCAGCCCCAGCATTTT
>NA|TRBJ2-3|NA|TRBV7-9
CASSLGSRQGPAPKQYF
TGTGCCAGCAGCTTAGGTTCGCGTCAGGGGCCTGCCCCTAAGCAGTATTTT
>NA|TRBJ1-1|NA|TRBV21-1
CASLQGNTEAFF
TGTGCCAGTCTACAGGGGAACACTGAAGCTTTCTTT
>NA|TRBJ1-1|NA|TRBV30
CAWWYLGTEAFF
TGTGCCTGGTGGTACTTAGGCACTGAAGCTTTCTTT
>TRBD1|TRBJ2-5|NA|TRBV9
CASSVAAGPRGETQYF
TGTGCCAGCAGCGTAGCCGCAGGGCCCAGGGGGGAGACCCAGTACTTC
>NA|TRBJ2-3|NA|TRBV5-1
CASSRTSGANTDTQYF
TGCGCCAGCAGCCGGACCTCGGGGGCCAACACAGATACGCAGTATTTT
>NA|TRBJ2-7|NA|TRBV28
CASITDGSNEQYF
TGTGCCAGCATTACCGATGGGTCCAACGAGCAGTACTTC
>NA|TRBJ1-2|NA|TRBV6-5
CASSSTGYGYTF
TGTGCCAGCAGTTCGACAGGATATGGCTACACCTTC
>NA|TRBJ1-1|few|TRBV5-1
CASSTGTTNTEAFF
TGCGCCAGCAGCACCGGGACAACTAACACTGAAGCTTTCTTT
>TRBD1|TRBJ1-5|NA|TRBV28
CASRAGTGHNQPQHF
TGTGCCAGCAGAGCCGGGACAGGTCACAATCAGCCCCAGCATTTT
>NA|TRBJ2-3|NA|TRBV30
CAWSSGGPLDTQYF
TGTGCCTGGAGTTCTGGAGGCCCATTAGATACGCAGTATTTT
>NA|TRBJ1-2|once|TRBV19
CASSSGLRANYGYTF
TGTGCCAGTAGTAGTGGACTCAGAGCTAACTATGGCTACACCTTC
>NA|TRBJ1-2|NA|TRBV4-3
CASSPGGGRYGYTF
TGCGCCAGCAGCCCCGGGGGAGGGCGCTATGGCTACACCTTC
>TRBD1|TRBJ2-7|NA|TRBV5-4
CASSLGPGQGIHYEQYF
TGTGCCAGCAGCTTGGGTCCGGGACAGGGGATTCACTACGAGCAGTACTTC
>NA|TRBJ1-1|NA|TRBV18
CASSPTRGEMNTEAFF
TGTGCCAGCTCACCAACCCGGGGGGAAATGAACACTGAAGCTTTCTTT
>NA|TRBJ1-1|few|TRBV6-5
CASSYAGGTEAFF
TGTGCCAGCAGTTACGCGGGGGGAACTGAAGCTTTCTTT
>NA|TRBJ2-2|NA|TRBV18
CASSPRTSGGTGELFF
TGTGCCAGCTCACCACGGACAAGTGGGGGGACCGGGGAGCTGTTTTTT
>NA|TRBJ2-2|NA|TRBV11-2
CASSLQITGELFF
TGTGCCAGCAGCCTCCAGATCACCGGGGAGCTGTTTTTT
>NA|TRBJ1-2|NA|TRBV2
CASSDTGPYGYTF
TGTGCCAGCAGTGACACAGGGCCCTATGGCTACACCTTC
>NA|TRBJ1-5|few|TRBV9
CASPGDGGVPQHF
TGTGCCAGCCCGGGGGACGGAGGAGTGCCCCAGCATTTT